The 28 T cell receptor beta chains presented below share a single source sample, sequenced in a study of beta chain features in type 1 diabetes. Findings and caveats of the study: People with Type 1 diabetes carried modestly yet significantly shorter TCRB CDR3s in all four CD4+ subsets.

Their recognized antigens are unknown. Expressed TCRB transcripts were sequenced because the entire RNA isolate underwent reverse transcription. Clones were read by immunoSEQ multiplex PCR, and TCRdb kept only the in-frame ones, dropping some. The sample contains 640,000 or so clones, 13% of which appear only once. The sample was naive CD4+ T cells from blood. Every receptor here comes from a man aged 18-30 years with type 1 diabetes.

The rearrangement uses TRBV7-8 and TRBJ2-5, with D perhaps being TRBD1 or TRBD2 (6 bases each). CDR1 and CDR2 (germline): SGHVS, FQNEAQ. The CDR3 length is 16 residues. Between the trimmed V and J ends, which lost 7 bases and 2 bases, there was a span of 20 bases. The CDR3, as DNA: TGTGCCAGCAACTTGAACGGGGGACACCTACAAGAGACCCAGTACTTC. Protein product: CASNLNGGHLQETQYF.

The CDR3 spells CACPAGGSNTGELFF. In DNA form, the CDR3 reads TGTGCCTGCCCGGCGGGGGGATCGAACACCGGGGAGCTGTTTTTT. The chain links TRBV30 to TRBJ2-2, with 8 nucleotides matching TRBD2. The V gene end was trimmed by 6 bases and the J gene end by 0 bases; junction bases not matched to a gene: 6. The CDR3 spans 15 residues. Germline V CDR1 and CDR2: GTSNPN, SVGIG (reference sequence).

This clone came up a few times. The rearrangement joins TRBV27 to TRBJ2-1, with D possibly TRBD2 on 5 matching bases. Deletions cut 4 bases from V and 3 bases from J, with 13 bases between. This CDR3 region has 15 residues. CDR1 MNHEY and CDR2 SMNVEV come from the germline V gene (reference sequence). In nucleotides, the CDR3 is TGTGCCAGCAGTTCCGCCCGGACTGACTACAATGAGCAGTTCTTC. Protein sequence: CASSSARTDYNEQFF.

This clone was seen a few times. CDR3 nucleotide sequence: TGTGCCATCAAGAGCTCCTACGAGCAGTACTTC. Translated, it gives CAIKSSYEQYF. The chain joins TRBV10-3 to TRBJ2-7; D unclear. With 7 bases removed from V and 0 bases from J, the gap between germline ends came to 4 bases. The CDR3 loop spans 11 amino acids. Germline CDR1 is ENHRY and CDR2 is SYGVKD.

This clone has only a few counts. This sequence joins TRBV6-1 and TRBJ2-2; no clear D gene. The CDR3 consists of 13 residues. The V and J ends lost 6 bases and 1 base respectively, with 6 bases between them. CDR1 and CDR2 from the germline V gene are MNHNS and SASEGT. The CDR3 region is CASSELNTGELFF. The CDR3 DNA is TGTGCCAGCAGCGAACTGAACACCGGGGAGCTGTTTTTT.

This clone was seen more than once but under ten times. The chain links TRBV7-2 to TRBJ2-3; 13 bases line up with TRBD2. Germline loops: CDR1 SGHTA, CDR2 FQGNSA. The CDR3 contains 18 residues. J was trimmed by 5 bases and V by 2 bases; bases with no gene match: 10. The CDR3 protein is CASSLRPTSGGAGDTQYF. The DNA for the CDR3 is TGTGCCAGCAGCTTACGCCCCACTAGCGGGGGGGCTGGAGATACGCAGTATTTT.

The rearrangement uses TRBV20-1 and TRBJ2-1; D is possibly TRBD2 (5 bases). This CDR3 contains 10 residues. Germline V gives CDR1 DFQATT, CDR2 SNEGSKA (reference sequence). In DNA, the CDR3 is TGCACCGCGGGCAGCGATGAGCAGTTCTTC. Amino acids: CTAGSDEQFF.

This clone was detected only a few times. Other DNA sequences within the sample encode an identical CDR3. The V call is TRBV18, the J call TRBJ2-6; 9 bases align to TRBD1. The V gene's germline CDR1 is KGHSH and CDR2 LQKENI. This CDR3 is built from 17 residues. Unmatched junction bases numbered 6, after V lost 3 bases and J lost 3 bases. The DNA of the CDR3 is TGTGCCAGCTCACCCCGGACAGGGGTAAGTGGGGCCAACGTCCTGACTTTC. Protein product: CASSPRTGVSGANVLTF.

In its sample, this clone was seen a few times. The genes are TRBV11-2 and TRBJ2-7, with D hard to call. Germline V gene data show CDR1 as SGHAT and CDR2 as FQNNGV. With 3 bases removed from V and 5 bases from J, the gap between germline ends came to 2 bases. There are 10 residues in the CDR3. The CDR3 region has the DNA TGTGCCAGCAGCTTGCACGAGCAGTACTTC. Protein: CASSLHEQYF. Drawing the rest from reference TRBV11-2 and TRBJ2-7, the complete variable domain is EAGVAQSPRYKIIEKRQSVAFWCNPISGHATLYWYQQILGQGPKLLIQFQNNGVVDDSQLPKDRFSAERLKGVDSTLKIQPAKLEDSAVYLCASSLHEQYFGPGTRLTVT.

This clone showed up just a few times. CDR3 in DNA: TGTGCCAGCAGCCAAGATATCGCCCCCGGGGGCGACTATGGCTACACCTTC. Translated: CASSQDIAPGGDYGYTF. The chain has TRBV14 and TRBJ1-2, with a tentative D call TRBD1 (6 bases). There are 17 residues in the CDR3. CDR1 is SGHDN, CDR2 FVKESK, per germline. The germline V and J ends were trimmed by 0 bases and 3 bases, with 17 bases remaining between them. Filled out from reference TRBV14 and TRBJ1-2, the complete variable domain reads EAGVTQFPSHSVIEKGQTVTLRCDPISGHDNLYWYRRVMGKEIKFLLHFVKESKQDESGMPNNRFLAERTGGTYSTLKVQPAELEDSGVYFCASSQDIAPGGDYGYTFGSGTRLTVV.

The table lists this clone with a few counts. The chain combines TRBV11-3 with TRBJ1-1; possibly TRBD1 for D (5 bases). In germline, CDR1 is SGHNT, CDR2 YENEEA. The V end lost 8 bases, the J end lost 1 base, and 11 bases lay between the germline ends. The CDR3 is made up of 13 amino acids. The CDR3: CASRSQGNTEAFF. DNA of the CDR3: TGTGCCAGCCGCTCGCAGGGGAACACTGAAGCTTTCTTT.

In this sample, this clone turned up a few times. The chain recombines TRBV9 with TRBJ2-2, with unresolved D. The CDR3 contains 12 residues. The V gene's germline CDR1 is SGDLS and CDR2 YYNGEE. V was clipped by 7 bases and J by 1 base, with 5 bases between them. CDR3 in DNA: TGTGCCAGCGGTCTGAACACCGGGGAGCTGTTTTTT. Amino acids: CASGLNTGELFF.

A few counts support this clone. V and J are TRBV10-3 and TRBJ2-5; perhaps TRBD2 as D (5 bases). Looked up from germline, CDR1 is ENHRY and CDR2 is SYGVKD. V lost 10 bases to trimming and J lost 5 bases, with 17 bases between them. The CDR3 has 13 residues. CDR3 sequence (DNA): TGTGCCACCGAGGACTCCCTGGGGGAGACCCAGTACTTC. Its translation: CATEDSLGETQYF.

This chain uses TRBV30 with TRBJ1-1, with 7 bases that match TRBD1. Germline CDR1 and CDR2: GTSNPN and SVGIG (reference sequence). V was clipped by 0 bases and J by 3 bases; unmatched bases: 19. The CDR3 sequence is 19 residues long. The CDR3 DNA sequence: TGTGCCTGGAGTGTAAGACAGGGTTCCTCAATCCGAACCCACACTGAAGCTTTCTTT. This gives the protein CAWSVRQGSSIRTHTEAFF.

The chain combines TRBV6-1 with TRBJ1-1; 9 bases are a match to TRBD1. The CDR3 loop spans 15 amino acids. Germline V CDR1 and CDR2: MNHNS, SASEGT. Trimming at V came to 5 bases and at J to 3 bases, leaving 7 bases not matched to a gene. CDR3 DNA sequence: TGTGCCAGCAGTCTAACGGGGGACAGGGACACTGAAGCTTTCTTT. This gives the protein CASSLTGDRDTEAFF.

In its sample, this clone was seen a few times. This sequence joins TRBV18 and TRBJ1-6, with TRBD1 as a possible D gene (5 bases). The CDR3 runs to 16 residues. V lost 3 bases, J lost 5 bases, and 14 bases lay in between. Germline V gene data show CDR1 as KGHSH and CDR2 as LQKENI. CDR3: CASSPVGGFDNSPLHF. In DNA, the CDR3 is TGTGCCAGCTCACCTGTTGGGGGGTTCGATAATTCACCCCTCCACTTT.

The rearrangement joins TRBV6-1 to TRBJ2-7, with D maybe TRBD1 (5 bases). CDR3 size: 13 residues. Trimming removed 6 bases at V and 3 bases at J, with 12 bases between. The germline V gene encodes CDR1 MNHNS and CDR2 SASEGT. CDR3 protein: CASRETALYEQYF. CDR3 nucleotide sequence: TGTGCCAGCAGAGAGACAGCGCTCTACGAGCAGTACTTC.

This clone was found a few times. The chain has TRBV29-1 and TRBJ1-4, with unresolved D. This CDR3 region has 13 residues. The V end was cut by 5 bases, the J end by 0 bases, with 7 bases between. Germline V gene sequence: CDR1 SQVTM, CDR2 ANQGSEA. The CDR3 is CSVQHATNEKLFF. As DNA, the CDR3 is TGCAGCGTTCAACACGCAACTAATGAAAAACTGTTTTTT.

This clone has more than one count but fewer than ten. The rearrangement uses TRBV5-1 and TRBJ1-2, with D maybe TRBD1 (6 bases). The CDR3 spans 13 residues. In germline, CDR1 is SGHRS, CDR2 YFSETQ. Trimming removed 4 bases at V and 7 bases at J, with 14 bases between. The CDR3, as DNA: TGCGCCAGCAGCGGGGGACAATCGGGTGGCTACACCTTC. Its protein product is CASSGGQSGGYTF.

The table lists this clone with a few counts. The chain uses TRBV14 and TRBJ1-2; 7 bases are shared with TRBD1. Germline CDR1 and CDR2: SGHDN and FVKESK. The J segment lost 2 bases and the V segment lost 4 bases, leaving 4 bases of the junction unmatched. CDR3 length: 14 amino acids. CDR3 loop: CASSPRQGNYGYTF. The CDR3 region has the DNA TGTGCCAGCAGCCCGCGACAGGGAAACTATGGCTACACCTTC.

The sample holds a few counts of this clone. This chain uses TRBV29-1 with TRBJ1-4, with 7 bases matching TRBD1. The CDR3 runs to 13 residues. The junction had 9 bases not matched to a gene; V was cut back by 8 bases and J by 6 bases. Germline-derived CDR1 and CDR2 are SQVTM and ANQGSEA. The CDR3 DNA follows: TGCAGCACCCGACAGGGTAAAGATGAAAAACTGTTTTTT. It specifies CSTRQGKDEKLFF.

In its sample, this clone was seen a few times. The chain is built from TRBV6-4 and TRBJ2-3; TRBD2 might be the D (5 bases). The CDR3 has 13 amino acids. Between the trimmed V and J ends, which lost 0 bases and 8 bases, there was a span of 9 bases. The V gene's germline CDR1 is MRHNA and CDR2 SNTAGT. CDR3 in DNA: TGTGCCAGCAGTGACTCGAGCGGCACTACGCAGTATTTT. Protein: CASSDSSGTTQYF.

The genes are TRBV29-1 and TRBJ1-1; 8 bases are shared with TRBD1. The V gene end was trimmed by 6 bases and the J gene end by 3 bases; junction bases not matched to a gene: 6. This CDR3 region has 13 residues. CDR1 and CDR2 from the germline V gene are SQVTM and ANQGSEA. The CDR3 is CSVWTGRDTEAFF. CDR3 DNA: TGCAGCGTGTGGACAGGGCGGGACACTGAAGCTTTCTTT.

This chain links TRBV7-6 with TRBJ1-1; the D gene is possibly TRBD1 (5 bases). The CDR3 totals 14 residues. Trimming removed 5 bases at V and 1 base at J, with 11 bases between. CDR1 and CDR2 (germline): SGHVS, FNYEAQ. CDR3 region: CASSPPGQNTEAFF. CDR3 coding DNA: TGTGCCAGCAGCCCCCCGGGGCAGAACACTGAAGCTTTCTTT.

The chain links TRBV13 to TRBJ2-1, with D perhaps matching TRBD2 (6 bases). Germline V gene sequence: CDR1 PRHDT, CDR2 FYEKMQ (reference sequence). The CDR3 has 14 residues. With 5 bases removed from V and 1 base from J, the gap between germline ends came to 9 bases. The DNA of the CDR3 is TGTGCCAGCAGCACCGCGGGGTCCTACAATGAGCAGTTCTTC. Its translation: CASSTAGSYNEQFF.

This clone was detected a few times. V is TRBV19 and J is TRBJ2-1; D is unresolved. Germline V lookup: CDR1 LNHDA, CDR2 SQIVND (reference sequence). This CDR3 spans 15 amino acids. Trimming took off 3 bases at V and 0 bases at J, with 9 bases between the two ends. CDR3 loop: CASSIQRSSYNEQFF. CDR3 nucleotide sequence: TGTGCCAGTAGTATCCAAAGAAGCTCCTACAATGAGCAGTTCTTC.

The gene calls are TRBV7-3 and TRBJ2-5, with TRBD1 matching over 7 bases. Germline V CDR1 and CDR2: SGHTA, FQGTGA. V lost 5 bases, J lost 1 base, and 1 base stayed unmatched. This CDR3 has 13 amino acids. This chain's CDR3 is CASSGQVQETQYF. The CDR3 DNA is TGTGCCAGCAGCGGACAGGTCCAAGAGACCCAGTACTTC.

The V and J genes are TRBV6-6 and TRBJ1-6; possibly TRBD1 for D (5 bases). Trimming pared 6 bases from V and 7 bases from J, leaving 13 bases between. Per germline, CDR1 MNHNY and CDR2 SVGAGI (reference sequence). The CDR3 is 14 residues long. The CDR3: CASSTLGVNSPLHF. The CDR3, as DNA: TGTGCCAGCAGCACCTTGGGGGTAAATTCACCCCTCCACTTT.